What follows describes a single TCR beta chain. The sample belongs to a study of identical twins' blood T cells. Libraries were made from RNA as TCR cDNA, using a modified protocol. A single record per CDR3 protein comes from TCRdb applying MiXCR to the 5' RACE reads. Among 350,000 to 400,000 distinct CDR3 sequences listed, under 30% were seen once. The germline V gene has CDR1 SEHNR and CDR2 FQNEAQ (reference sequence). This CDR3 spans 19 amino acids. Trimming at V came to 4 bases and at J to 2 bases, leaving 12 bases not matched to a gene. This sequence was found in a woman between 18 and 50 years old in good health. The chain uses TRBV7-9 and TRBJ2-2; TRBD2 agrees at 11 bases. Sequencing was done on a sample of PBMCs. The CDR3 bases are TGTGCCAGCAGCTCGACTAGCGGGACCCGTGACCCAAACACCGGGGAGCTGTTTTTT. Its protein is CASSSTSGTRDPNTGELFF.